Shown below are 17 T cell receptor beta chains from a single sample sequenced in a study of T-cell memory formation after mild COVID-19. TCRdb called the 5' RACE reads again in MiXCR, with one record for every CDR3 protein. The table lists approximately 260,000 distinct CDR3 sequences, roughly 17% of them singletons, with 20% to 25% in the top ten. Material: PBMCs or a T cell subset sorted from them (not recorded which). These TCRs come from a young man who had mild COVID-19 (a few samples of this study predate the infection). Cell type and time point are not known.

This clonotype occurred many times. V usage is TRBV28 and J usage is TRBJ1-1; D is possibly TRBD1 (5 bases). Trimming took off 6 bases at V and 10 bases at J, with 18 bases between the two ends. The CDR3 consists of 13 residues. Germline CDR1 MDHEN, CDR2 SYDVKM. For the CDR3, the DNA is TGTGCCAGCAGCCCTGCCCCAGGGATTACAGCTTTCTTT. Protein: CASSPAPGITAFF.

This clonotype turned up a few times. The V and J genes are TRBV5-1 and TRBJ2-2; D uncertain. Germline-derived CDR1 and CDR2 are SGHRS and YFSETQ. The CDR3 is made up of 12 amino acids. The DNA for the CDR3 is TGCAGCCCAGGAATGAACACCGGGGAGCTGTTTTTT. It encodes CSPGMNTGELFF.

This clonotype showed up just a few times. J is TRBJ2-7 and V is TRBV5-6; D is uncertain. With 3 bases removed from V and 4 bases from J, the gap between germline ends came to 14 bases. The CDR3 runs to 14 residues. CDR1 SGHDT and CDR2 YYEEEE come from the germline V gene. The CDR3 DNA reads TGTGCCAGCAGCTCCCGAATTTGGGGATACGAGCAGTACGTC. Translated: CASSSRIWGYEQYV.

This clonotype has a handful of counts. The gene calls are TRBV5-1 and TRBJ2-2; TRBD1 aligns across 10 bases. V lost 4 bases to trimming and J lost 7 bases; unmatched junction nucleotides: 4. This CDR3 comprises 14 residues. CDR1 SGHRS and CDR2 YFSETQ come from the germline V gene. The DNA for the CDR3 is TGCGCCAGCAGCCCCGGGACAGGGGTCGGGGAGCTGTTTTTT. Translating it yields CASSPGTGVGELFF.

The rearrangement joins TRBV4-3 to TRBJ2-7, with TRBD1 as a possible D gene (5 bases). Trimming shortened V by 3 bases and J by 7 bases, and 16 bases separated the two germline ends. This CDR3 contains 14 residues. Germline V gene lookup returns CDR1 LGHNA and CDR2 YSLEER. In nucleotides, the CDR3 is TGCGCCAGCAGCCAGGAAGGAGCAGGGTATGAGCAGTACTTC. Translated, it gives CASSQEGAGYEQYF.

The chain recombines TRBV6-6 with TRBJ1-2; D is uncertain. Trimming left V 6 bases short and J 0 bases short, with 8 bases between. Germline values: CDR1 MNHNY, CDR2 SVGAGI (reference sequence). The CDR3 is made up of 13 amino acids. CDR3 sequence reads: CASRTATNYGYTF. The CDR3 DNA reads as TGTGCCAGCAGAACAGCTACTAACTATGGCTACACCTTC.

This clonotype has more than one count but fewer than ten. The V call is TRBV5-1, the J call TRBJ1-1, with D unresolved. Germline CDR1 is SGHRS and CDR2 is YFSETQ. Trimming shortened V by 6 bases and J by 6 bases, and 18 bases separated the two germline ends. This CDR3 is built from 14 residues. This CDR3 is CASTRNPGMAEAFF. The CDR3 DNA is TGCGCCAGCACCCGCAACCCGGGGATGGCTGAAGCTTTCTTT.

The chain uses TRBV6-2 or TRBV6-3 and TRBJ2-7; D gene ambiguous. The CDR3 loop spans 13 amino acids. Germline values: CDR1 MNHEY, CDR2 SVGEGT. The CDR3 reads CASRYLLGREQYV. CDR3 sequence (DNA): TGTGCCAGCAGATACTTGTTAGGCCGCGAGCAGTACGTC.

This clonotype turned up a few times. This rearrangement joins TRBV9 to TRBJ2-2; 7 positions agree with TRBD1. This CDR3 contains 14 residues. Per germline, CDR1 SGDLS and CDR2 YYNGEE. The junction had 1 base not matched to a gene; V was cut back by 2 bases and J by 3 bases. The CDR3 loop is CASSVQGDTGELFF. The CDR3 nucleotides are TGTGCCAGCAGCGTTCAGGGGGACACCGGGGAGCTGTTTTTT.

This clonotype was recorded a few times. The chain carries TRBV10-3 and TRBJ1-5; TRBD1 matches 8 bases. Germline CDR1 reads ENHRY; CDR2 reads SYGVKD. This CDR3 comprises 14 residues. Unmatched junction bases numbered 4, after V lost 2 bases and J lost 7 bases. CDR3 nucleotide sequence: TGTGCCATCAGTGAGAGGACAGGGCGACAGCCCCAGCATTTT. Amino acids: CAISERTGRQPQHF.

This chain links TRBV9 with TRBJ2-1; the D gene is possibly TRBD2 (7 bases). This CDR3 has 15 amino acids. V was clipped by 4 bases and J by 9 bases, with 20 bases between them. Germline CDR1 reads SGDLS; CDR2 reads YYNGEE. CDR3 nucleotides: TGTGCCAGCAGCCCGGCTTGGGGGGGCCCTGGTGAGCAGTTCTTC. The encoded protein is CASSPAWGGPGEQFF.

A few counts support this clonotype. V is TRBV14 and J is TRBJ2-7, with D possibly called TRBD1 or TRBD2 (5 bases each). CDR3 length: 15 amino acids. Germline V lookup: CDR1 SGHDN, CDR2 FVKESK. Trimming took 2 bases from V and 2 from J, leaving 13 bases between them. CDR3 region: CASSQTGRETYEQYF. CDR3 nucleotide sequence: TGTGCCAGCAGCCAAACAGGCCGGGAAACCTACGAGCAGTACTTC.

The CDR3 DNA sequence: TGTGCCAGCAGCCTTACCGGGACAGGCAACGAAAAACTGTTTTTT. Its translation is CASSLTGTGNEKLFF. The chain combines TRBV3-1 with TRBJ1-4, with TRBD1 matching over 8 bases. This CDR3 region has 15 residues. CDR1 LGHDT and CDR2 YNNKEL come from the germline V gene (reference sequence). V lost 4 bases, J lost 8 bases, and 9 bases stayed unmatched.

This sequence joins TRBV6-5 and TRBJ2-3; a weak D match, TRBD1 (5 bases). The CDR3 has 14 residues. Germline loops: CDR1 MNHEY, CDR2 SVGAGI. The germline V and J ends were trimmed by 6 bases and 3 bases, with 13 bases remaining between them. The CDR3 DNA sequence: TGTGCCAGCAGGTCCTACAGGTTAACAGATACGCAGTATTTT. Translation: CASRSYRLTDTQYF.

This chain joins TRBV18 and TRBJ2-1; 8 positions agree with TRBD2. Germline lookup yields CDR1 KGHSH and CDR2 LQKENI. Trimming at V came to 4 bases and at J to 6 bases, leaving 5 bases not matched to a gene. The CDR3 runs 14 residues. As DNA, the CDR3 is TGTGCCAGCTCACTAAGCGGGGGTCCCAATGAGCAGTTCTTC. Translation gives CASSLSGGPNEQFF.

This clonotype was seen ten or more times. This chain joins TRBV12-3 or TRBV12-4 and TRBJ2-7; the D is unclear. The germline V and J ends were trimmed by 4 bases and 2 bases, with 12 bases remaining between them. The CDR3 runs 14 residues. CDR3 nucleotides: TGTGCCAGCAGTTATCGTCGGCAGGCCTACGAGCAGTACTTC. Its protein product is CASSYRRQAYEQYF.

This clonotype has only a few counts. The V and J genes are TRBV7-9 and TRBJ2-7; 7 bases agree with TRBD1. The CDR3 sequence is 14 residues long. CDR1 is SEHNR, CDR2 FQNEAQ, per germline (reference sequence). V lost 0 bases and J lost 4; bases outside the gene matches: 3. The CDR3 region is CASSLARQGYEQYF. In DNA form, the CDR3 reads TGTGCCAGCAGCTTAGCCCGACAGGGATACGAGCAGTACTTC.